Listed below are T cell receptor beta chains from one sample, sequenced in a study of blood T cell repertoires in COVID-19. Sequenced by immunoSEQ multiplex PCR; TCRdb stores in-frame clones only, minus some. The sample yields some 150,000 clones, 80% to 90% seen once. The sequenced sample consisted of peripheral blood. Receptor source: a woman aged 50 to 60 with acute or convalescent COVID-19. Both conserved end residues are part of each CDR3. A D gene is named only where the DNA matches it firmly. Rows give clone size only sometimes, using once, few, many, or a class for an expanded clone.

V: TRBV6-1
size: NA
J: TRBJ1-4
D: NA
CDR3: CASSERGFATNEKLFF
DNA: TGTGCCAGCAGTGAACGAGGCTTTGCAACTAATGAAAAACTGTTTTTT

V: TRBV28
size: NA
J: TRBJ2-3
D: NA
CDR3: CASSLNNPGADTQYF
DNA: TGTGCCAGCAGTTTAAACAACCCGGGAGCAGATACGCAGTATTTT

V: TRBV9
size: NA
J: TRBJ1-2
D: NA
CDR3: CASSVDENYGYTF
DNA: TGTGCCAGCAGCGTAGATGAGAACTATGGCTACACCTTC

V: TRBV19
size: NA
J: TRBJ2-7
D: NA
CDR3: CASSIRGYEQYF
DNA: TGTGCCAGTAGTATAAGAGGCTACGAGCAGTACTTC

V: TRBV5-1
size: NA
J: TRBJ1-5
D: NA
CDR3: CASSLAGGNQPQHF
DNA: TGCGCCAGCAGCTTGGCCGGGGGTAATCAGCCCCAGCATTTT

V: TRBV19
size: NA
J: TRBJ2-5
D: NA
CDR3: CASSIGSAGQETQYF
DNA: TGTGCCAGTAGTATAGGGTCGGCAGGGCAAGAGACCCAGTACTTC

V: TRBV2
size: few
J: TRBJ2-7
D: TRBD1
CDR3: CASKGTGVIDEQYF
DNA: TGTGCCAGCAAAGGGACAGGGGTGATCGACGAGCAGTACTTC

V: TRBV3-1/TRBV3-2
size: NA
J: TRBJ2-2
D: TRBD2
CDR3: CASSPTSGPANTGELFF
DNA: TGTGCCAGCAGCCCTACTAGCGGGCCTGCGAACACCGGGGAGCTGTTTTTT

V: TRBV9
size: NA
J: TRBJ2-3
D: NA
CDR3: CASSVAQDREGDTQYF
DNA: TGTGCCAGCAGCGTAGCTCAGGACAGGGAGGGAGATACGCAGTATTTT

V: TRBV15
size: NA
J: TRBJ2-7
D: TRBD2
CDR3: CATSTTTSGMDYEQYF
DNA: TGTGCCACCAGCACCACAACTAGCGGGATGGACTACGAGCAGTACTTC

V: TRBV14
size: NA
J: TRBJ2-7
D: NA
CDR3: CASSQVGRAGEQYF
DNA: TGTGCCAGCAGCCAAGTGGGCAGGGCTGGCGAGCAGTACTTC

V: TRBV5-1
size: NA
J: TRBJ2-3
D: TRBD1
CDR3: CASSQGQAVDTQYF
DNA: TGCGCCAGCAGCCAAGGACAGGCTGTAGATACGCAGTATTTT

V: TRBV29-1
size: few
J: TRBJ1-4
D: NA
CDR3: CSVAHNEKLFF
DNA: TGCAGCGTTGCCCATAATGAAAAACTGTTTTTT

V: TRBV5-5
size: NA
J: TRBJ1-6
D: TRBD1
CDR3: CAPPNEKGQGLGSPLHF
DNA: TGTGCCCCTCCAAATGAAAAGGGACAGGGCCTCGGTTCACCCCTCCACTTT

V: TRBV2
size: NA
J: TRBJ1-5
D: NA
CDR3: CASGPRGGRQPQHF
DNA: TGTGCCAGCGGGCCTAGGGGGGGTAGACAGCCCCAGCATTTT

V: TRBV2
size: NA
J: TRBJ2-1
D: TRBD2
CDR3: CASSFTSGDYNEQFF
DNA: TGTGCCAGCAGTTTCACTAGCGGTGATTACAATGAGCAGTTCTTC

V: TRBV28
size: NA
J: TRBJ2-2
D: TRBD1
CDR3: CASSDPGQGSTGELFF
DNA: TGTGCCAGCAGTGATCCGGGACAGGGTTCGACCGGGGAGCTGTTTTTT

V: TRBV6-5
size: few
J: TRBJ2-7
D: NA
CDR3: CASSEDSPYEQYF
DNA: TGTGCCAGCAGCGAGGACAGCCCCTACGAGCAGTACTTC

V: TRBV3-1/TRBV3-2
size: NA
J: TRBJ1-1
D: NA
CDR3: CASTATGATEAFF
DNA: TGTGCCAGCACGGCAACAGGAGCCACTGAAGCTTTCTTT

V: TRBV4-1
size: NA
J: TRBJ2-2
D: NA
CDR3: CASSDPSGRGLAGELFF
DNA: TGCGCCAGCAGCGATCCCTCCGGGCGGGGACTGGCCGGGGAGCTGTTTTTT

V: TRBV28
size: once
J: TRBJ2-4
D: TRBD2
CDR3: CASLGTTKNIQYF
DNA: TGTGCCAGCCTCGGGACTACCAAAAACATTCAGTACTTC

V: TRBV5-1
size: NA
J: TRBJ1-1
D: NA
CDR3: CASSTGTVKNTEAFF
DNA: TGCGCCAGCAGCACAGGGACCGTAAAGAACACTGAAGCTTTCTTT

V: TRBV9
size: once
J: TRBJ2-1
D: NA
CDR3: CASSPDKEQFF
DNA: TGTGCCAGCAGCCCTGACAAGGAGCAGTTCTTC

V: TRBV5-5
size: NA
J: TRBJ2-5
D: NA
CDR3: CASSSGPGVMETQYF
DNA: TGTGCCAGCAGCTCGGGTCCCGGCGTGATGGAGACCCAGTACTTC

V: TRBV10-3
size: NA
J: TRBJ1-2
D: NA
CDR3: CAISESRQSLTDYGYTF
DNA: TGTGCCATCAGTGAGTCGAGACAGTCTCTCACTGACTATGGCTACACCTTC

V: TRBV6-5
size: NA
J: TRBJ2-1
D: TRBD2
CDR3: CASSFTSGGTQFF
DNA: TGTGCCAGCAGTTTTACTAGCGGGGGTACGCAGTTCTTC

V: TRBV7-2
size: NA
J: TRBJ2-5
D: NA
CDR3: CASSSLPTRSPETQYF
DNA: TGTGCCAGCAGTTCCCTACCGACACGCAGCCCAGAGACCCAGTACTTC

V: TRBV28
size: NA
J: TRBJ1-2
D: NA
CDR3: CASSLAESGYTF
DNA: TGTGCCAGCAGTTTAGCGGAGAGTGGCTACACCTTC

V: TRBV4-3
size: NA
J: TRBJ1-2
D: NA
CDR3: CASSQGPWTDYYGYTF
DNA: TGCGCCAGCAGCCAAGGGCCTTGGACAGATTACTATGGCTACACCTTC

V: TRBV6-5
size: NA
J: TRBJ2-4
D: NA
CDR3: CASRPRGAKNIQYF
DNA: TGTGCCAGCAGGCCCCGGGGGGCCAAAAACATTCAGTACTTC

V: TRBV7-2
size: NA
J: TRBJ1-5
D: NA
CDR3: CASSLGYRVGQPQHF
DNA: TGTGCCAGCAGCTTAGGATACAGGGTGGGTCAGCCCCAGCATTTT

V: TRBV4-2
size: NA
J: TRBJ1-4
D: NA
CDR3: CASSQAGTATNEKLFF
DNA: TGTGCCAGCAGCCAAGCAGGGACTGCAACTAATGAAAAACTGTTTTTT

V: TRBV5-1
size: NA
J: TRBJ1-3
D: NA
CDR3: CASSLDRPGNTIYF
DNA: TGCGCCAGCAGCTTAGACAGACCTGGAAACACCATATATTTT

V: TRBV11-2
size: NA
J: TRBJ2-7
D: TRBD2
CDR3: CASSLVGGRIYEQYF
DNA: TGTGCCAGCAGCTTAGTAGGCGGGAGAATCTACGAGCAGTACTTC

V: TRBV10-3
size: once
J: TRBJ2-1
D: NA
CDR3: CAIREDSSSYNEQFF
DNA: TGTGCCATCAGGGAAGACAGTAGCTCCTACAATGAGCAGTTCTTC

V: TRBV10-3
size: NA
J: TRBJ1-3
D: TRBD1
CDR3: CAISERGQGDGNTIYF
DNA: TGTGCCATCAGTGAGAGGGGACAGGGGGATGGAAACACCATATATTTT

V: TRBV4-2
size: NA
J: TRBJ2-5
D: TRBD1
CDR3: CASSPDRGLWETQYF
DNA: TGTGCCAGCAGCCCGGACAGGGGGCTTTGGGAGACCCAGTACTTC

V: TRBV24-1
size: NA
J: TRBJ2-1
D: TRBD2
CDR3: CATSDPPGTSGSLREQFF
DNA: TGTGCCACCAGTGATCCCCCGGGGACTAGCGGGAGTCTCCGTGAGCAGTTCTTC

V: TRBV29-1
size: NA
J: TRBJ2-7
D: TRBD1
CDR3: CSVGWDRDYEQYF
DNA: TGCAGCGTTGGTTGGGACAGGGACTACGAGCAGTACTTC

V: TRBV6-5
size: NA
J: TRBJ2-3
D: TRBD2
CDR3: CASSSLAGGLTDTQYF
DNA: TGTGCCAGCAGTTCCCTAGCGGGAGGTCTTACAGATACGCAGTATTTT

V: TRBV4-2
size: few
J: TRBJ1-2
D: NA
CDR3: CASSPLSANYGYTF
DNA: TGTGCCAGCAGCCCCCTTTCCGCTAACTATGGCTACACCTTC

V: TRBV9
size: NA
J: TRBJ2-7
D: TRBD1
CDR3: CASSGGDSHYEQYF
DNA: TGTGCCAGCAGCGGAGGGGACAGTCACTACGAGCAGTACTTC

V: TRBV4-2
size: once
J: TRBJ2-1
D: NA
CDR3: CASSQDRDYNEQFF
DNA: TGTGCCAGCAGCCAAGATCGAGATTACAATGAGCAGTTCTTC

V: TRBV28
size: NA
J: TRBJ2-2
D: TRBD2
CDR3: CASSPRLAGVTLNTGELFF
DNA: TGTGCCAGCAGTCCGCGACTAGCGGGAGTCACCCTGAACACCGGGGAGCTGTTTTTT

V: TRBV18
size: once
J: TRBJ2-2
D: NA
CDR3: CASSPLGHSTGELFF
DNA: TGTGCCAGCTCACCACTTGGACACTCGACCGGGGAGCTGTTTTTT

V: TRBV5-1
size: NA
J: TRBJ2-2
D: NA
CDR3: CASSRTGNTNTGELFF
DNA: TGCGCCAGCAGCAGAACAGGAAATACGAACACCGGGGAGCTGTTTTTT

V: TRBV5-6
size: NA
J: TRBJ1-6
D: TRBD1
CDR3: CASSKGQKNSPLHF
DNA: TGTGCCAGCAGCAAGGGACAGAAGAATTCACCCCTCCACTTT

V: TRBV7-8
size: few
J: TRBJ2-6
D: NA
CDR3: CASSRVSGANVLTF
DNA: TGTGCCAGCTCGCGGGTCTCTGGGGCCAACGTCCTGACTTTC

V: TRBV25-1
size: NA
J: TRBJ2-6
D: TRBD1
CDR3: CASTRTGGDGANVLTF
DNA: TGTGCCAGCACCAGGACAGGGGGCGATGGGGCCAACGTCCTGACTTTC

V: TRBV4-2
size: NA
J: TRBJ2-1
D: NA
CDR3: CASSQVRAQPEYNEQFF
DNA: TGTGCCAGCAGCCAAGTGCGAGCGCAACCGGAATACAATGAGCAGTTCTTC

V: TRBV11-3
size: NA
J: TRBJ2-1
D: TRBD1
CDR3: CASSPGIGTGNNEQFF
DNA: TGTGCCAGCAGCCCAGGGATTGGGACAGGGAACAATGAGCAGTTCTTC

V: TRBV9
size: once
J: TRBJ2-4
D: NA
CDR3: CASSVAVQENIQYF
DNA: TGTGCCAGCAGCGTAGCGGTACAGGAAAACATTCAGTACTTC

V: TRBV3-1/TRBV3-2
size: once
J: TRBJ2-3
D: NA
CDR3: CASSQDRGADTQYF
DNA: TGTGCCAGCAGCCAAGACAGGGGAGCAGATACGCAGTATTTT

V: TRBV28
size: NA
J: TRBJ1-5
D: NA
CDR3: CASSFGGLNQPQHF
DNA: TGTGCCAGCAGTTTCGGGGGACTCAATCAGCCCCAGCATTTT

V: TRBV18
size: NA
J: TRBJ1-1
D: TRBD1
CDR3: CASSPGTGRVNTEAFF
DNA: TGTGCCAGCTCACCTGGGACAGGGCGGGTAAACACTGAAGCTTTCTTT